The TCR beta chain described here comes from a study of T cell repertoires in aging, cancer and after chemotherapy. Study in general: Over several months to years, re-sampled healthy donor repertoires clearly shared clones.

Study results and limitations: Median generation probability rose over the chemotherapy interval in each cancer cohort, suggesting rebound thymic output. Untreated cancer patients had significantly lower blood TCR diversity than age-matched healthy donors.

Germline CDR1 and CDR2: SGHRS and YFSETQ. The CDR3 extends over 11 amino acids. Trimming took off 7 bases at V and 4 bases at J, with 6 bases between the two ends. Peripheral blood genomic DNA, not sorted cells or RNA, was the template. Worth noting for this clonotype: Its antigen is still unknown.

A mixed TRB-A/B primer pool amplified rearranged TRB by multiplex touch-down PCR. Using its own MiXCR run on the multiplex PCR reads, TCRdb lists one record per CDR3 protein. The sample carries over 10,000 distinct CDR3 sequences, 21% recorded once. Sequencing input: blood. V and J are TRBV5-1 and TRBJ1-3; D is undetermined. This TCR was sampled from a human donor in good health. For the CDR3, the DNA is TGCGCCAGCGAGGGAGGAAACACCATATATTTT. Its protein is CASEGGNTIYF.